This record concerns one T cell receptor (beta chain) sequence. CDR1 is SGDLS, CDR2 YYNGEE, per germline. The CDR3 runs to 14 residues. V lost 4 bases to trimming and J lost 8 bases, with 18 bases between them. Assay used: immunoSEQ multiplex PCR; TCRdb lists only in-frame clones, some missing. The repertoire holds around 35,000 clones, with roughly 90% as singletons. This sample stems from a study of T cell changes during pregnancy in multiple sclerosis. This material consisted of CD8+ T cells from peripheral blood mononuclear cells, taken after pregnancy. The chain is built from TRBV9 and TRBJ1-1, with D perhaps TRBD1 (5 bases). This TCR derives from a female donor with multiple sclerosis, enrolled in a pregnancy study. CDR3 amino acids: CASSLADGRGEAFF. CDR3 nucleotides: TGTGCCAGCAGCCTAGCTGATGGGCGGGGCGAAGCTTTCTTT.